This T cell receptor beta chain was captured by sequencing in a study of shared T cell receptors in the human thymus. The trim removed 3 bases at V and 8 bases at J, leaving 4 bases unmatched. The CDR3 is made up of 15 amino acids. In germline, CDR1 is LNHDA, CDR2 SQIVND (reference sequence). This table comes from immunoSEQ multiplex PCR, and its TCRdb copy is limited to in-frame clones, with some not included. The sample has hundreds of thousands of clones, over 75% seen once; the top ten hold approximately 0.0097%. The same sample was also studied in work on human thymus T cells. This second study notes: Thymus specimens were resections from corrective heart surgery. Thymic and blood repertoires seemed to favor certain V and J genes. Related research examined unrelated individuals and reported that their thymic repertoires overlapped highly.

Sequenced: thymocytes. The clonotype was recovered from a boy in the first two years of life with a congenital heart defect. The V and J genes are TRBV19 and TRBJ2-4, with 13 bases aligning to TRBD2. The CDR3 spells CASSIGLAGADIQYF. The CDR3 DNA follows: TGTGCCAGTAGTATTGGACTAGCGGGAGCTGACATTCAGTACTTC.